The source of this T cell receptor beta chain is a study of T cell repertoires in cytomegalovirus infection (dated by TCRdb to between 2018 and 2021). Turning to the overall study: Donor HLA type was relevant to the analysis, as public TCR beta signatures indicated carriage of CMV infection together with the matching HLA type. General findings and caveats noted by the study authors: The ex vivo response was dominated by HLA-C-restricted CMV-specific TCR beta clonotypes, and the single most frequent clonotype in two of eight donors was supplied by these HLA-C-restricted clonotypes. In both this cohort and an independent cohort of under 450 donors, the cumulative frequency of public TCR beta family members distinguished carriers of CMV infection plus the relevant HLA type.

The junction carries 14 bases between V and J, which are trimmed by 5 bases and 0 bases respectively. The CDR3 sequence holds 15 residues, the cysteine and phenylalanine included. Left in the record is the CDR3 DNA by itself, 45 bases read in frame from the first base. According to the germline V gene, CDR1 reads SGHVS and CDR2 reads FNYEAQ. Sequencing took place on an Illumina HiSeq 1500. TCRdb reworked the public reads: Q25 trimming with fastp, MiXCR clone assembly, productive beta chains retained. Identical CDR3 protein sequences are pooled into one entry, listed with their most common genes and DNA. This sample gives 230,000 or so distinct CDR3 sequences in total; 17% of them show up just once. The ten largest clones represent around half of the sample. Ten or more counts support this clonotype. Its antigen is currently not known. Within one base of it there is no much larger clone, and no base qualities were kept.

The sequence links TRBV7-6 to TRBJ2-7, with the D gene too uncertain to name. The receptor comes from a human donor in good health (CMV status not recorded). Some clones in this sample may be carry-over from other donors' samples. The sequencing sample was made of CD8+ T cells from PBMCs. The CDR3 amino acid sequence is: CASSGGRAVSYEQYF. The base sequence is TGTGCCAGCAGCGGCGGTCGGGCCGTCTCCTACGAGCAGTACTTC. With all but the CDR3 taken from the reference TRBV7-6 and TRBJ2-7 genes, the full variable domain is: GAGVSQSPRYKVTKRGQDVALRCDPISGHVSLYWYRQALGQGPEFLTYFNYEAQQDKSGLPNDRFSAERPEGSISTLTIQRTEQRDSAMYRCASSGGRAVSYEQYFGPGTRLTVT.